This T cell receptor (beta chain) was captured by sequencing in a study of blood T cells in healthy people across ages. The germline V gene has CDR1 SGHRS and CDR2 YFSETQ. The CDR3 has 15 residues. The V segment lost 2 bases and the J segment 2 bases; nucleotides outside the gene matches: 2. General study points: Per-million-T-cell TCR beta diversity fell roughly linearly with age. Long-lived donors exceeded aged donors in naive CD4+ cells and diversity.

Then a second PCR, running roughly 7 to 11 cycles, was carried out with a sample-barcoded 5' primer and a J-beta primer mix. All cDNA molecules were each tagged by a template-switch adaptor with 12 random nucleotides. MiXCR, run by TCRdb on the 5' RACE reads, gives a single entry per CDR3 protein. The sample lists approximately 820,000 distinct CDR3 sequences, roughly 44% occurring once. In regard to this clonotype: The antigen is undetermined.

This chain joins TRBV5-1 and TRBJ2-1; 9 positions match TRBD1. The source is a man between 60 and 75 years old in good health. What was sequenced was blood. Here the CDR3 reads CASSFWDRAYNEQFF. In DNA form, the CDR3 reads TGCGCCAGCAGCTTCTGGGACAGGGCCTACAATGAGCAGTTCTTC. The full variable domain, rest sourced from reference TRBV5-1 and TRBJ2-1, is KAGVTQTPRYLIKTRGQQVTLSCSPISGHRSVSWYQQTPGQGLQFLFEYFSETQRNKGNFPGRFSGRQFSNSRSEMNVSTLELGDSALYLCASSFWDRAYNEQFFGPGTRLTVL.